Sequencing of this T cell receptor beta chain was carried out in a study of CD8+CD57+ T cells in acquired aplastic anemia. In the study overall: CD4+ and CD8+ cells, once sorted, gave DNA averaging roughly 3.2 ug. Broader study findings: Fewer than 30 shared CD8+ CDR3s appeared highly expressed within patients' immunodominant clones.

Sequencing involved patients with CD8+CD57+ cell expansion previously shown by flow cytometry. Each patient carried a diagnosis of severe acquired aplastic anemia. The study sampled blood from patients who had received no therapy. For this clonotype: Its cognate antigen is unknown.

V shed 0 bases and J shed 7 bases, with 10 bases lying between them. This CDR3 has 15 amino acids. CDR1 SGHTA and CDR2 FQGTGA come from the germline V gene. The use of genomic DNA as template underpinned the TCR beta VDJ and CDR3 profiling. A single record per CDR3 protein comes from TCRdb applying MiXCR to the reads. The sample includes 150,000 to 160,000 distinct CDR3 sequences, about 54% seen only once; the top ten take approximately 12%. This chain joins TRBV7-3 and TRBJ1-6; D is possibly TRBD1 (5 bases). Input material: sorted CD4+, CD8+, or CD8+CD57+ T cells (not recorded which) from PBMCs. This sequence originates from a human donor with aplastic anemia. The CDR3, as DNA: TGTGCCAGCAGCTTAACGAGGCGGGGGAATTCACCCCTCCACTTT. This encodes CASSLTRRGNSPLHF. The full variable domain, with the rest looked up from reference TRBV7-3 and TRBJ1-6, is GAGVSQTPSNKVTEKGKYVELRCDPISGHTALYWYRQSLGQGPEFLIYFQGTGAADDSGLPNDRFFAVRPEGSVSTLKIQRTERGDSAVYLCASSLTRRGNSPLHFGNGTRLTVT.